Shown below are 32 T cell receptor beta chains from a single sample sequenced in a study of T cell responses to AZD1222 COVID-19 vaccine. Method: immunoSEQ multiplex PCR; TCRdb's copy keeps in-frame clones and lacks some. The sample includes roughly 130,000 clones, over 75% seen only once; the top ten take approximately 3%. The specimen comprised peripheral blood, sampled on day 0 of AZD1222 vaccination. These receptors all stem from an adult in good health.

The chain is built from TRBV5-1 and TRBJ1-3; D is perhaps TRBD1 (5 bases). V dropped 0 bases and J dropped 4 bases, with 14 bases sitting between them. The CDR3 covers 16 residues. Germline V CDR1 and CDR2: SGHRS, YFSETQ. The CDR3 here is CASSLAGSGNGNTIYF. The CDR3 bases are TGCGCCAGCAGCTTGGCAGGGAGCGGGAACGGAAACACCATATATTTT.

This clone was counted a single time. The chain employs TRBV11-2 and TRBJ1-5, with D perhaps TRBD1 (5 bases). The V end was cut by 8 bases, the J end by 5 bases, with 13 bases between. The CDR3 loop spans 13 amino acids. Germline V gene data show CDR1 as SGHAT and CDR2 as FQNNGV. CDR3 nucleotides: TGTGCCAGCTCTCCGGGGCCAGATCAGCCCCAGCATTTT. It yields the protein CASSPGPDQPQHF.

The chain joins TRBV3-1 (or the pseudogene TRBV3-2) to TRBJ2-1; 10 nucleotides line up with TRBD2. This CDR3 region has 15 residues. Per the germline V gene, CDR1 is LGHDT and CDR2 is YNNKEL (reference sequence). J was trimmed by 8 bases and V by 5 bases; bases with no gene match: 9. The CDR3 region is CASSSRAGTSDEQFF. CDR3 nucleotides: TGTGCCAGCAGCTCAAGAGCCGGGACTAGCGATGAGCAGTTCTTC.

The chain recombines TRBV19 with TRBJ2-7; TRBD2 aligns across 10 bases. The CDR3 consists of 17 residues. Germline values: CDR1 LNHDA, CDR2 SQIVND (reference sequence). V lost 1 base, J lost 7 bases, and 13 bases stayed unmatched. The CDR3 sequence: CASSIGTSGNLQVEQYF. CDR3 nucleotide sequence: TGTGCCAGTAGTATAGGGACTAGCGGTAACCTTCAAGTAGAGCAGTACTTC.

The J gene is TRBJ2-7, the V gene TRBV7-9, with D uncertain. The CDR3 is 13 amino acids. CDR1 is SEHNR, CDR2 FQNEAQ, per germline (reference sequence). With 2 bases removed from V and 3 bases from J, the gap between germline ends came to 8 bases. The DNA for the CDR3 is TGTGCCAGCAGCTTATACGGAAACTACGAGCAGTACTTC. Protein sequence: CASSLYGNYEQYF. The entire variable domain, with the rest obtained from reference TRBV7-9 and TRBJ2-7, is as follows: DTGVSQNPRHKITKRGQNVTFRCDPISEHNRLYWYRQTLGQGPEFLTYFQNEAQLEKSRLLSDRFSAERPKGSFSTLEIQRTEQGDSAMYLCASSLYGNYEQYFGPGTRLTVT.

This clone has only a few counts. The chain uses TRBV7-6 and TRBJ1-1; tentative D call: TRBD1 (5 bases). Germline values: CDR1 SGHVS, CDR2 FNYEAQ. Trimming cost V 4 bases and J 1 base, with 7 bases left between them. The CDR3 contains 13 residues. CDR3 loop: CASSSQENTEAFF. In nucleotides, the CDR3 is TGTGCCAGCAGCTCACAGGAGAACACTGAAGCTTTCTTT.

V gene TRBV28 combines with J gene TRBJ1-5, with a tentative D call TRBD1 (6 bases). This CDR3 spans 14 amino acids. CDR1 and CDR2 from the germline V gene are MDHEN and SYDVKM. The germline V and J ends were trimmed by 8 bases and 3 bases, with 14 bases remaining between them. For the CDR3, the DNA is TGTGCCAGCTACACCTCAGGGGCCAATCAGCCCCAGCATTTT. It yields the protein CASYTSGANQPQHF. Together with reference TRBV28 and TRBJ1-5, the CDR3 gives the full variable domain: DVKVTQSSRYLVKRTGEKVFLECVQDMDHENMFWYRQDPGLGLRLIYFSYDVKMKEKGDIPEGYSVSREKKERFSLILESASTNQTSMYLCASYTSGANQPQHFGDGTRLSIL.

The chain is built from TRBV9 and TRBJ1-4; tentatively, D is TRBD1 (5 bases). The CDR3 spans 14 residues. V was clipped by 3 bases and J by 6 bases, with 12 bases between them. Germline V gene sequence: CDR1 SGDLS, CDR2 YYNGEE. CDR3 coding DNA: TGTGCCAGCAGCGCCTCACGGGGCGATGAAAAACTGTTTTTT. This gives the protein CASSASRGDEKLFF.

The chain couples TRBV10-3 to TRBJ2-7; possible D gene TRBD1, 5 bases. The CDR3 is 14 residues long. Germline CDR1 is ENHRY and CDR2 is SYGVKD. V was trimmed by 4 bases and J by 2 bases, leaving 12 bases between them. CDR3 loop: CAISGTNRTYEQYF. The CDR3, as DNA: TGTGCCATCAGTGGGACAAATCGGACCTACGAGCAGTACTTC.

The J gene is TRBJ1-3, the V gene TRBV4-1, with a weak D call TRBD1 (6 bases). Trimming left V 1 base short and J 4 bases short, with 11 bases between. Germline V CDR1 and CDR2: MGHRA, YSYEKL. CDR3 length: 15 residues. This CDR3 reads CASSQAGVKGNTIYF. The CDR3 nucleotides read TGCGCCAGCAGCCAAGCAGGGGTGAAGGGAAACACCATATATTTT.

As DNA, the CDR3 is TGTGCCAGCAGTGTCCGCCAGGGTGGCGGGTTCTCCTACGAGCAGTACTTC. Translated: CASSVRQGGGFSYEQYF. This chain uses TRBV6-1 with TRBJ2-7; D is possibly TRBD1 or TRBD2 (5 bases each). This CDR3 is 17 amino acids long. Trimming removed 4 bases at V and 0 bases at J, with 19 bases between. Germline lookup yields CDR1 MNHNS and CDR2 SASEGT.

This clone has a handful of counts. This likely came from a read error, as a far larger clone is one base away. This chain links TRBV23-1 with TRBJ1-4; 9 bases align to TRBD1. TRBV23-1 is recorded as an ORF, its role being uncertain. This CDR3 has 16 residues. V gave up 8 bases and J gave up 8 bases; unmatched junction bases: 15. The CDR3 is CASCPPGGQGGEKLFF. The CDR3, as DNA: TGCGCCAGCTGTCCTCCTGGGGGACAGGGAGGGGAAAAACTGTTTTTT.

The J gene is TRBJ2-5, the V gene TRBV7-8; a possible D gene is TRBD2 (5 bases). Germline values: CDR1 SGHVS, CDR2 FQNEAQ. Between the trimmed V and J ends, which lost 3 bases and 10 bases, there was a span of 15 bases. The CDR3 runs 13 residues. The chain's CDR3 is CASSLGRFGDQYF. In nucleotides, the CDR3 is TGTGCCAGCAGCTTGGGTCGGTTCGGGGACCAGTACTTC.

In its sample, this clone was seen a few times. CDR3 DNA: TGTGCCAGCAGCCAATGGGTCGGGGACACTGAAGCTTTCTTT. Its protein is CASSQWVGDTEAFF. The chain carries TRBV14 and TRBJ1-1, with no clear D. The ends were cut back, 2 bases at V and 3 bases at J, with 10 bases in the middle. The CDR3 sequence is 14 residues long. CDR1 is SGHDN, CDR2 FVKESK, per germline.

The CDR3 sequence is CASSVGGGLAGRSSYNEQFF. The CDR3 nucleotides are TGTGCCAGCAGCGTAGGGGGGGGACTAGCGGGCCGAAGCTCCTACAATGAGCAGTTCTTC. The chain has TRBV9 and TRBJ2-1; TRBD2 agrees at 12 bases. CDR1 and CDR2 (germline): SGDLS, YYNGEE. Trimming at V came to 0 bases and at J to 0 bases, leaving 10 bases not matched to a gene. The length of the CDR3 is 20 residues. The whole variable domain, filled in from reference TRBV9 and TRBJ2-1, reads DSGVTQTPKHLITATGQRVTLRCSPRSGDLSVYWYQQSLDQGLQFLIQYYNGEERAKGNILERFSAQQFPDLHSELNLSSLELGDSALYFCASSVGGGLAGRSSYNEQFFGPGTRLTVL.

The genes are TRBV7-9 and TRBJ1-1, with 7 bases fitting TRBD1. This CDR3 has 15 residues. Germline CDR1 is SEHNR and CDR2 is FQNEAQ (reference sequence). The trim removed 5 bases at V and 6 bases at J, leaving 12 bases unmatched. The CDR3 nucleotides read TGTGCCAGCAGCCCCGCAGGGGGTTTGGCGGCTGAAGCTTTCTTT. Its translation: CASSPAGGLAAEAFF.

This chain joins TRBV19 and TRBJ1-1; perhaps TRBD1 as D (6 bases). The CDR3 contains 14 residues. CDR1 is LNHDA, CDR2 SQIVND, per germline (reference sequence). The V end was cut by 4 bases, the J end by 7 bases, with 16 bases between. The CDR3 reads CASSSRNRAREAFF. CDR3 in DNA: TGTGCCAGTAGTAGTAGGAACAGGGCCCGTGAAGCTTTCTTT.

The V and J genes are TRBV19 and TRBJ1-1; D perhaps matches TRBD1 (5 bases). V lost 6 bases and J 1 base, leaving 12 bases between the germline ends. The CDR3 runs to 14 residues. From germline, CDR1 is LNHDA and CDR2 SQIVND (reference sequence). The chain's CDR3 is CASSSTTENTEAFF. The DNA for the CDR3 is TGTGCCAGTAGCAGCACGACAGAGAACACTGAAGCTTTCTTT.

This clone was recorded a few times. The genes are TRBV5-1 and TRBJ1-5, with D possibly TRBD1 on 5 matching bases. V lost 4 bases and J 6 bases, leaving 14 bases between the germline ends. In germline, CDR1 is SGHRS, CDR2 YFSETQ. CDR3 length equals 14 residues. Here the CDR3 reads CASSQGGALQPQHF. The CDR3 nucleotides are TGCGCCAGCAGCCAGGGAGGGGCCCTTCAGCCCCAGCATTTT.

The V gene is TRBV5-6, the J gene TRBJ2-7; D call uncertain. The ends were cut back, 0 bases at V and 0 bases at J, with 13 bases in the middle. There are 16 residues in the CDR3. The germline CDR1 and CDR2 sequences are SGHDT and YYEEEE. CDR3 amino acids: CASSLAGDTFSYEQYF. The CDR3 DNA is TGTGCCAGCAGCTTGGCCGGAGACACTTTCTCCTACGAGCAGTACTTC.

The genes are TRBV10-1 and TRBJ2-7, with a weak D call TRBD1 (8 bases). The germline gives CDR1 WNHNN, CDR2 SYGVQD (reference sequence). The V gene lost 0 bases and the J gene lost 7 bases, with 13 bases spanning the gap. The CDR3 sequence is 14 residues long. The CDR3 nucleotides read TGCGCCAGCAGTGAGTCAAGCGGGACAGGTGAGCAGTACTTC. Its protein is CASSESSGTGEQYF.

This clone was picked up one time. V gene TRBV2 combines with J gene TRBJ1-3, with D unresolved. Trimming stripped 6 bases from V and 5 bases from J, with 8 bases between. This CDR3 is 12 amino acids long. The germline V gene has CDR1 SNHLY and CDR2 FYNNEI. Written as DNA, the CDR3 is TGTGCCAGCAGCCCCACAAGAAACACCATATATTTT. It encodes CASSPTRNTIYF.

As DNA, the CDR3 is TGTGCTCTCTGGGCCGGCGGGTCCACCTACGAGCAGTACTTC. This encodes CALWAGGSTYEQYF. This chain connects TRBV30 to TRBJ2-7; D may be TRBD2 (5 bases). Germline lookup yields CDR1 GTSNPN and CDR2 SVGIG (reference sequence). The CDR3 totals 14 residues.

The chain joins TRBV5-1 to TRBJ1-1; D uncertain. CDR3 size: 12 residues. Trimming took 8 bases from V and 0 from J, leaving 8 bases between them. CDR1 is SGHRS, CDR2 YFSETQ, per germline. The CDR3 sequence: CASASLNTEAFF. CDR3 DNA: TGCGCCAGTGCGAGTCTGAACACTGAAGCTTTCTTT.

V is TRBV3-1 (or the pseudogene TRBV3-2) and J is TRBJ1-3; D gene ambiguous. This CDR3 spans 13 amino acids. Germline values: CDR1 LGHDT, CDR2 YNNKEL (reference sequence). V was trimmed by 4 bases and J by 3 bases, leaving 7 bases between them. The CDR3 coding sequence is TGTGCCAGCAGCCCGTCGGATGGAAACACCATATATTTT. Its protein is CASSPSDGNTIYF.

The rearrangement uses TRBV27 and TRBJ2-7; D is unclear. Germline CDR1 MNHEY, CDR2 SMNVEV (reference sequence). The CDR3 loop spans 11 amino acids. V was pared by 6 bases and J by 3 bases, with 6 bases between. The CDR3 DNA follows: TGTGCCAGCAGGGGAAACTACGAGCAGTACTTC. It encodes CASRGNYEQYF.

V is TRBV11-3 and J is TRBJ2-1; 7 positions agree with TRBD2. The CDR3 length is 13 residues. CDR1 and CDR2 from the germline V gene are SGHNT and YENEEA. V shed 3 bases and J 7 bases; nucleotides not matched to a gene: 3. The CDR3 protein is CASSFRTSNEQFF. As DNA, the CDR3 is TGTGCCAGCAGCTTCAGGACTAGTAATGAGCAGTTCTTC.

This sequence joins TRBV11-2 and TRBJ1-6; the D gene is possibly TRBD1 (6 bases). The ends were cut back, 1 base at V and 10 bases at J, with 14 bases in the middle. Looked up from germline, CDR1 is SGHAT and CDR2 is FQNNGV. The CDR3 contains 15 residues. The CDR3 DNA sequence: TGTGCCAGCAGCTTAGGGGGGCGCCCAAGCTCACCCCTCCACTTT. It encodes CASSLGGRPSSPLHF.

The J gene is TRBJ1-4, the V gene TRBV21-1; the table's TRBD1 call for D was not verified on the DNA. TRBV21-1 is assigned pseudogene status. The CDR3 spans 15 residues. CDR3 region: CASSKSKTGDEKLFF. The CDR3 DNA follows: TGTGCCAGCAGCAAGAGTAAAACAGGGGATGAAAAACTGTTTTTT.

V usage is TRBV7-2 and J usage is TRBJ1-2; D call uncertain. The CDR3 has 14 residues. The ends were cut back, 5 bases at V and 4 bases at J, with 14 bases in the middle. Per germline, CDR1 SGHTA and CDR2 FQGNSA. The CDR3 spells CASSPGDLLYGYTF. The CDR3 DNA follows: TGTGCCAGCAGCCCTGGGGATCTCCTCTATGGCTACACCTTC.

The chain uses TRBV5-4 and TRBJ2-7, with D possibly matching TRBD1 (5 bases). Germline loops: CDR1 SGHNT, CDR2 YYREEE (reference sequence). This CDR3 is built from 13 residues. Deletions cut 3 bases from V and 6 bases from J, with 13 bases between. The CDR3 loop is CASSYDSKGEQYF. The CDR3 DNA reads as TGTGCCAGCAGCTACGACAGTAAGGGCGAGCAGTACTTC.

The rearrangement uses TRBV13 and TRBJ2-7; the D is unclear. CDR3 length equals 12 residues. Deletions cut 2 bases from V and 2 bases from J, with 4 bases between. Germline CDR1 reads PRHDT; CDR2 reads FYEKMQ (reference sequence). The DNA of the CDR3 is TGTGCCAGCAGCTTATCGGCCTACGAGCAGTACTTC. The encoded protein is CASSLSAYEQYF.